These 5 T cell receptor beta chains share one sample of origin, sequenced in a study of memory CD4+ T cells and cytomegalovirus serostatus. Here immunoSEQ multiplex PCR was the method, and the copy in TCRdb shows in-frame clones only, minus some. The sample carries 45,000 to 55,000 clones, around 81% recorded once. Single viable CD3+CD4+CD8-CD45RO+ cells were sorted as the memory CD4+ T cells. Sequencing was carried out using memory CD4+ T cells from blood. These receptors were obtained from an adult in good health and CMV-seronegative.

This chain uses TRBV12-5 with TRBJ2-1, with TRBD1 matching 12 bases. CDR1 is LGHNT, CDR2 FRNRAP, per germline. Trimming at V came to 1 base and at J to 6 bases, leaving 4 bases not matched to a gene. The CDR3 totals 16 residues. The CDR3 is CASGLGGTGGINEQFF. The CDR3 coding sequence is TGTGCTAGTGGTTTGGGCGGGACAGGGGGCATCAATGAGCAGTTCTTC. The whole variable domain, remainder taken from reference TRBV12-5 and TRBJ2-1, is DARVTQTPRHKVTEMGQEVTMRCQPILGHNTVFWYRQTMMQGLELLAYFRNRAPLDDSGMPKDRFSAEMPDATLATLKIQPSEPRDSAVYFCASGLGGTGGINEQFFGPGTRLTVL.

The chain joins TRBV29-1 to TRBJ2-7; 9 bases fit TRBD1. Germline assignment: CDR1 SQVTM and CDR2 ANQGSEA. Trimming at V came to 5 bases and at J to 4 bases, leaving 6 bases not matched to a gene. The CDR3 is 13 residues long. The CDR3 sequence: CSVIGTGSYEQYF. The CDR3 DNA is TGCAGCGTTATCGGGACAGGGTCGTACGAGCAGTACTTC.

J is TRBJ2-6 and V is TRBV7-3; D unclear. Trimming took 7 bases from V and 3 from J, leaving 19 bases between them. This CDR3 comprises 17 residues. Germline CDR1 SGHTA, CDR2 FQGTGA. The CDR3: CASTPSGPPFGANVLTF. The CDR3 DNA reads TGTGCCAGCACCCCGTCGGGTCCTCCGTTTGGGGCCAACGTCCTGACTTTC.

The chain recombines TRBV7-2 with TRBJ1-3; D may be TRBD1 (5 bases). Trimming cost V 2 bases and J 7 bases, with 18 bases left between them. The CDR3 runs to 16 residues. Germline CDR1 reads SGHTA; CDR2 reads FQGNSA. The CDR3: CASSLSLRQGRNTIYF. DNA for the CDR3: TGTGCCAGCAGCTTATCTCTTCGGCAGGGAAGGAACACCATATATTTT.

The sample holds a few counts of this clone. The chain recombines TRBV28 with TRBJ2-7; D unresolved. With 3 bases removed from V and 3 bases from J, the gap between germline ends came to 6 bases. The CDR3 extends over 12 amino acids. Germline lookup yields CDR1 MDHEN and CDR2 SYDVKM. CDR3 residues: CASSFGVYEQYF. The CDR3 DNA follows: TGTGCCAGCAGTTTCGGAGTCTACGAGCAGTACTTC.